These T cell receptor beta chains were read from a single sample in a study of T cell changes during pregnancy in multiple sclerosis. Sequencing was performed with immunoSEQ multiplex PCR; in TCRdb, only in-frame clones are kept and a portion is missing. This table has about 43,000 clones, about 90% appearing once. Material: peripheral blood, obtained in the first trimester of pregnancy. The origin of the receptors is a female donor in good health, enrolled as a control in a pregnancy study. Each CDR3 is given with its conserved first and last residue. The D gene is left open where the match is weak. Only part of the rows carry a size: once, few, many, or a class if the clone is expanded.

cdr3_length d_call j_call v_call clone_size cdr3_aa cdr3_nt
16 . TRBJ1-1 TRBV5-8 once CASSPSLAVPLAEAFF TGTGCCAGCAGCCCCTCCCTCGCAGTCCCCTTGGCTGAAGCTTTCTTT
14 TRBD1 TRBJ1-4 TRBV6-5 once CASRRDRINEKLFF TGTGCCAGCAGGAGGGACAGGATTAATGAAAAACTGTTTTTT
13 . TRBJ2-5 TRBV5-5 . CASSKQGGETQYF TGTGCCAGCAGCAAGCAGGGGGGAGAGACCCAGTACTTC
14 . TRBJ1-3 TRBV10-3 once CAIADQYSGNTIYF TGTGCCATCGCGGATCAGTACTCTGGAAACACCATATATTTT
16 . TRBJ1-1 TRBV5-4 . CASSLEGSRAGQRAFF TGTGCCAGCAGCTTGGAAGGGAGTCGGGCGGGGCAGCGTGCTTTCTTT
15 . TRBJ1-4 TRBV29-1 . CSAGRATSTNEKLFF TGCAGCGCTGGGAGGGCCACCTCAACTAATGAAAAACTGTTTTTT
13 . TRBJ2-7 TRBV11-2 once CASRPLGTFEQYF TGTGCCAGCAGGCCCCTCGGGACATTCGAGCAGTACTTC
15 . TRBJ1-2 TRBV30 . CASSIQMHRENGYTF TGTGCCTCCTCGATCCAGATGCACAGGGAGAATGGCTACACCTTC
16 . TRBJ2-2 TRBV29-1 . CSVEDRIGFAPGELFF TGCAGCGTTGAAGATCGTATCGGGTTTGCCCCCGGGGAGCTGTTTTTT
11 . TRBJ2-3 TRBV2 . CASLGRDTQYF TGTGCCAGCCTTGGTAGAGATACGCAGTATTTT
13 . TRBJ2-7 TRBV19 . CASSILQAGEQYF TGTGCCAGTAGTATACTCCAGGCAGGAGAGCAGTACTTC
11 . TRBJ2-7 TRBV29-1 . CSGQFSYEQYF TGCAGTGGACAGTTCTCCTACGAGCAGTACTTC
15 TRBD2 TRBJ2-3 TRBV6-4 . CASSGKAGGTDTQYF TGTGCCAGCAGCGGTAAAGCGGGGGGCACAGATACGCAGTATTTT
17 . TRBJ1-2 TRBV5-5 . CASSLRGGALSNYGYTF TGTGCCAGCAGCCTGAGGGGGGGGGCCCTATCTAACTATGGCTACACCTTC
13 . TRBJ1-6 TRBV2 once CASSEQGPSPLHF TGTGCCAGCAGTGAACAGGGGCCTTCACCCCTCCACTTT
15 TRBD1 TRBJ1-6 TRBV4-1 . CASSQDEDRASPLHF TGCGCCAGCAGCCAAGACGAGGACAGGGCTTCACCCCTCCACTTT
15 TRBD2 TRBJ2-3 TRBV10-1 once CASSEGLARTDTQYF TGCGCCAGCAGTGAAGGACTAGCCCGCACAGATACGCAGTATTTT
15 . TRBJ2-3 TRBV9 . CASSPRLSSTDTQYF TGTGCCAGCAGCCCCCGACTTTCTAGCACAGATACGCAGTATTTT
17 . TRBJ1-5 TRBV7-6 . CASSLERGGLSSQPQHF TGTGCCAGCAGCTTAGAGCGAGGGGGTCTAAGTAGTCAGCCCCAGCATTTT
14 TRBD2 TRBJ2-3 TRBV6-4 . CASSRSGGEDTQYF TGTGCCAGCAGCCGTAGCGGGGGGGAAGATACGCAGTATTTT
15 . TRBJ2-4 TRBV9 . CASSSGGDFKNIQYF TGTGCCAGCAGCTCCGGCGGGGATTTCAAAAACATTCAGTACTTC
16 TRBD2 TRBJ2-1 TRBV9 . CASSVTLGLGVNEQFF TGTGCCAGCAGCGTTACGCTCGGACTAGGGGTCAATGAGCAGTTCTTC
12 . TRBJ1-2 TRBV29-1 . CSVVGQGNGYTF TGCAGCGTTGTGGGTCAGGGGAACGGCTACACCTTC
15 . TRBJ1-3 TRBV5-1 once CASSPGGRGGNTIYF TGCGCCAGCAGCCCCGGCGGCAGGGGAGGAAACACCATATATTTT
16 . TRBJ1-2 TRBV2 . CASRQTIPTGPYGYTF TGTGCCAGCAGACAAACCATTCCGACAGGCCCCTATGGCTACACCTTC
15 . TRBJ2-3 TRBV19 . CASSISPRETNTQYF TGTGCCAGTAGTATATCCCCGAGGGAGACTAATACGCAGTATTTT
13 . TRBJ2-7 TRBV2 . CASSEGGDYEQYF TGTGCCAGCAGTGAAGGGGGGGACTACGAGCAGTACTTC
15 TRBD2 TRBJ2-1 TRBV5-4 . CASSPQRERANEQFF TGTGCCAGCAGTCCCCAGCGGGAGAGGGCCAATGAGCAGTTCTTC
14 . TRBJ2-7 TRBV10-3 . CAIRTGGGSYEQYF TGTGCCATCAGAACAGGGGGAGGGTCCTACGAGCAGTACTTC
13 . TRBJ2-2 TRBV25-1 . CASSFRAAGELFF TGTGCCAGCAGTTTCAGGGCAGCCGGGGAGCTGTTTTTT
13 TRBD1 TRBJ1-1 TRBV10-3 . CAISEKGATEAFF TGTGCCATCAGTGAAAAGGGGGCTACTGAAGCTTTCTTT
16 TRBD1 TRBJ2-6 TRBV6-5 . CASSSPRGLGANVLTF TGTGCCAGCAGTTCCCCCAGGGGGCTAGGGGCCAACGTCCTGACTTTC
15 . TRBJ1-2 TRBV30 few CAWSVQDAFSHGYTF TGTGCCTGGAGTGTACAGGACGCCTTCTCGCATGGCTACACCTTC
13 . TRBJ2-1 TRBV27 . CASSFSRRGEQFF TGTGCCAGCAGTTTCTCTAGGCGAGGTGAGCAGTTCTTC
18 TRBD1 TRBJ2-2 TRBV19 . CASSTGQGGAGFAGELFF TGTGCCAGTAGTACGGGACAGGGGGGCGCCGGGTTTGCCGGGGAGCTGTTTTTT
15 TRBD2 TRBJ2-3 TRBV5-1 . CASGTSGSLSDTQYF TGCGCCAGCGGGACTAGCGGGAGTCTGTCAGATACGCAGTATTTT
15 TRBD1 TRBJ2-3 TRBV7-2 . CASTLDRGITDTQYF TGTGCCAGCACCCTGGACAGGGGAATAACAGATACGCAGTATTTT
16 . TRBJ2-7 TRBV4-1 . CASSQPIKGAGYEQYF TGCGCCAGCAGCCAACCTATCAAGGGAGCTGGCTACGAGCAGTACTTC
13 . TRBJ1-4 TRBV7-9 . CASRPSGNEKLFF TGTGCCAGCAGACCCTCGGGGAATGAAAAACTGTTTTTT
14 TRBD2 TRBJ2-7 TRBV9 . CASSAGGAPYEQYF TGTGCCAGCAGCGCCGGGGGGGCTCCCTACGAGCAGTACTTC
18 . TRBJ1-5 TRBV27 once CASSLVPPGRRGNQPQHF TGTGCCAGCAGTTTAGTCCCCCCGGGACGGAGGGGCAATCAGCCCCAGCATTTT
15 TRBD2 TRBJ2-7 TRBV5-1 . CASSLVGGSGYEQYF TGCGCCAGCAGCTTGGTGGGCGGGAGTGGCTACGAGCAGTACTTC
15 . TRBJ2-7 TRBV13 . CASSSSWAAAYEQYF TGTGCCAGCAGCTCCTCATGGGCAGCTGCCTACGAGCAGTACTTC
15 . TRBJ2-7 TRBV4-2 . CASSQDENSYYEQYF TGTGCCAGCAGCCAAGATGAAAACAGCTATTACGAGCAGTACTTC
13 . TRBJ1-1 TRBV6-5 once CASSPAGDTEAFF TGTGCCAGCAGCCCCGCCGGAGACACTGAAGCTTTCTTT
14 . TRBJ2-1 TRBV28 . CASSLGGIGNEQFF TGTGCCAGCAGTTTGGGCGGGATTGGCAATGAGCAGTTCTTC
14 . TRBJ1-4 TRBV10-3 . CAISEAGVNEKLFF TGTGCCATCAGTGAGGCAGGGGTTAATGAAAAACTGTTTTTT